These 2 T cell receptor beta chains share one sample of origin, sequenced in a study of T cell changes during pregnancy in multiple sclerosis. TCRdb's table, derived via immunoSEQ multiplex PCR, lists solely in-frame clones and lacks some. The table shows 100,000 or so clones, with approximately 94% occurring only once. This material consisted of peripheral blood, taken before pregnancy. These receptors came from a female donor with multiple sclerosis, enrolled in a pregnancy study.

Details on this clone: Other DNA sequences within the sample encode an identical CDR3. DNA for the CDR3: TGTGCCAGCAGTGAGGGGACAGGGCTCTATGGCTACACCTTC. Its translation: CASSEGTGLYGYTF. V is TRBV6-1 and J is TRBJ1-2; 9 nucleotides match TRBD1. The CDR3 loop spans 14 amino acids. The V gene end was trimmed by 3 bases and the J gene end by 4 bases; junction bases not matched to a gene: 3. Germline V gives CDR1 MNHNS, CDR2 SASEGT.

This clone is a singleton in its sample. This chain joins TRBV29-1 and TRBJ2-7; TRBD1 matches at 11 bases. This CDR3 is built from 15 residues. V trimming: 7 bases; J trimming: 3 bases; junction bases outside the gene matches: 11. From germline, CDR1 is SQVTM and CDR2 ANQGSEA. The CDR3 loop reads CSGGFGQGAFYEQYF. CDR3 bases: TGCAGCGGGGGCTTCGGACAGGGGGCCTTCTACGAGCAGTACTTC.